Each of the 14 T cell receptor beta chains below was sequenced from the same sample in a study of regulatory T cells in long-lasting Graves disease. The time point denotes: newly diagnosed GD, antithyroid drugs for less than 3 months. Scientists built the TCR library using RNA that was extracted from PBMCs. According to the study, TCR beta libraries were built with iRepertoire HTBI primers and CDR3-region Arm-PCR. Each CDR3 protein gets one entry after TCRdb re-called the multiplex PCR reads with MiXCR. The table records approximately 350,000 distinct CDR3 sequences, 15% to 20% of them present only once. These data were also filed under a second study, of T cells in Graves' hyperthyroidism and ophthalmopathy.

The material was peripheral blood mononuclear cells (PBMCs), obtained at new diagnosis, from a patient treated with antithyroid drugs. These receptors came from a woman between 18 and 29 years old with Graves disease.

In its sample, this clonotype was seen many times. V is TRBV5-1 and J is TRBJ2-2, with D possibly TRBD1 on 5 matching bases. The germline V gene has CDR1 SGHRS and CDR2 YFSETQ. The CDR3 spans 15 residues. V gave up 0 bases and J gave up 0 bases, with 6 bases separating them. Here the CDR3 DNA reads TGCGCCAGCAGCTTGGGGACAACGAACACCGGGGAGCTGTTTTTT. Translated: CASSLGTTNTGELFF.

This clonotype was counted only a few times. V and J are TRBV24-1 and TRBJ1-1; D not resolved. The CDR3 totals 12 residues. CDR1 is KGHDR, CDR2 SFDVKD, per germline. The germline V and J ends were trimmed by 5 bases and 0 bases, with 3 bases remaining between them. For the CDR3, the DNA is TGTGCCACCAGTGGAATGAACACTGAAGCTTTCTTT. Amino acids: CATSGMNTEAFF.

This clonotype was seen ten or more times. The chain is built from TRBV11-3 and TRBJ1-1; 11 nucleotides agree with TRBD1. This CDR3 is built from 14 residues. The ends lost 6 bases at V and 4 bases at J; junction bases unmatched: 4. Germline-derived CDR1 and CDR2 are SGHNT and YENEEA. The CDR3 loop reads CASSQGQGATEAFF. DNA of the CDR3: TGTGCCAGCAGTCAAGGACAGGGGGCCACTGAAGCTTTCTTT. The full variable domain, in which reference TRBV11-3 and TRBJ1-1 provide the parts outside the CDR3, is EAGVVQSPRYKIIEKKQPVAFWCNPISGHNTLYWYLQNLGQGPELLIRYENEEAVDDSQLPKDRFSAERLKGVDSTLKIQPAELGDSAVYLCASSQGQGATEAFFGQGTRLTVV.

This clonotype has a count of ten or more. The chain couples TRBV4-1 to TRBJ1-1; no clear D gene. There are 13 residues in the CDR3. The germline CDR1 and CDR2 sequences are MGHRA and YSYEKL. V gave up 3 bases and J gave up 1 base, with 6 bases separating them. This CDR3 is CASSQTSNTEAFF. Here the CDR3 DNA reads TGCGCCAGCAGCCAGACATCGAACACTGAAGCTTTCTTT.

A word on this clonotype: A clone one base away is much larger, so this may be a read error. This chain joins TRBV27 and TRBJ2-3; 7 bases map to TRBD1. CDR1 MNHEY and CDR2 SMNVEV come from the germline V gene (reference sequence). The CDR3 loop spans 16 amino acids. Trimming cost V 5 bases and J 1 base; bases outside gene matches: 9. Here the CDR3 reads CASSDPTGLGTDTQYF. The CDR3 DNA reads as TGTGCCAGCAGTGATCCGACAGGGCTCGGCACAGATACGCAGTATTTT.

The chain links TRBV29-1 to TRBJ1-2; 9 nucleotides match TRBD1. The CDR3 is made up of 14 amino acids. The trim removed 8 bases at V and 1 base at J, leaving 8 bases unmatched. Per germline, CDR1 SQVTM and CDR2 ANQGSEA. The CDR3 DNA reads as TGCAGCCTGACCGGGACAGGGAGTAACTATGGCTACACCTTC. It codes for CSLTGTGSNYGYTF.

In its sample, this clonotype was seen many times. The J gene is TRBJ1-4, the V gene TRBV7-2; 7 bases are a match to TRBD1. Germline CDR1 and CDR2: SGHTA and FQGNSA. Trimming took 5 bases from V and 8 from J; bases not matched to a gene: 11. The CDR3 runs 15 residues. The CDR3 loop reads CASSLTGNGLEKLFF. In DNA, the CDR3 is TGTGCCAGCAGCCTGACAGGGAACGGTCTGGAAAAACTGTTTTTT.

This clonotype occurred a few times. This chain uses TRBV15 with TRBJ1-2, with D perhaps TRBD1 (6 bases). CDR3 length: 15 amino acids. Trimming removed 2 bases from V and 2 bases from J, with 12 bases in between. Germline V gene data show CDR1 as LNHNV and CDR2 as YYDKDF (reference sequence). The CDR3 is CATSRTTQGNYGYTF. The CDR3 DNA is TGTGCCACCAGCAGAACTACACAGGGAAACTATGGCTACACCTTC.

A few counts support this clonotype. The rearrangement joins TRBV6-9 to TRBJ1-1; D possibly corresponds to TRBD1 (5 bases). CDR3 length equals 16 residues. Germline V gene sequence: CDR1 MNHGY, CDR2 SVAAGI. Trimming stripped 3 bases from V and 3 bases from J, with 17 bases between. CDR3 sequence reads: CASSYLGPPGDTEAFF. The CDR3 bases are TGTGCCAGCAGTTACCTAGGGCCACCGGGGGACACTGAAGCTTTCTTT.

In this sample, this clonotype turned up many times. This rearrangement joins TRBV12-5 to TRBJ1-1; 9 nucleotides align to TRBD1. Germline-derived CDR1 and CDR2 are LGHNT and FRNRAP. Trimming removed 7 bases from V and 0 bases from J; junction bases left unmatched: 12. The CDR3 sequence is 17 residues long. The CDR3 DNA reads TGTGCTAGTGAGACGGACAGGGGTCACCTTATGAACACTGAAGCTTTCTTT. This translates into CASETDRGHLMNTEAFF.

This clonotype occurred many times. The genes are TRBV28 and TRBJ2-7; TRBD1 or TRBD2 may be the D gene (5 bases each). The CDR3 contains 15 residues. V shed 3 bases and J shed 5 bases, with 17 bases lying between them. Germline CDR1 MDHEN, CDR2 SYDVKM. The CDR3 DNA sequence: TGTGCCAGCAGTTTGTCGGGGCCCATGACTGACGAGCAGTACTTC. It specifies CASSLSGPMTDEQYF.

With regard to this clonotype: A much more abundant neighbour one base away suggests this may be a read error. This chain connects TRBV2 to TRBJ2-5, with a weak D call TRBD1 (5 bases). The CDR3 contains 12 residues. From germline, CDR1 is SNHLY and CDR2 FYNNEI. V was trimmed by 3 bases and J by 11 bases, leaving 13 bases between them. The CDR3, as DNA: TGTGCCAGCAGTGACAGGGTCAATGAGCAGTACTTC. This codes for CASSDRVNEQYF. The full variable domain, in which reference TRBV2 and TRBJ2-5 provide the parts outside the CDR3, is EPEVTQTPSHQVTQMGQEVILRCVPISNHLYFYWYRQILGQKVEFLVSFYNNEISEKSEIFDDQFSVERPDGSNFTLKIRSTKLEDSAMYFCASSDRVNEQYFGPGTRLLVL.

This clonotype was recorded at least ten times. The J gene is TRBJ2-1, the V gene TRBV3-1; D is tentatively TRBD1 or TRBD2 (5 bases each). V was clipped by 2 bases and J by 8 bases, with 13 bases between them. This CDR3 is 14 amino acids long. CDR1 and CDR2 from the germline V gene are LGHDT and YNNKEL (reference sequence). The DNA for the CDR3 is TGTGCCAGCAGCCAACTAGCATTAGGGGATGAGCAGTTCTTC. Protein sequence: CASSQLALGDEQFF.

This clonotype was seen ten or more times. The chain couples TRBV28 to TRBJ2-3; 11 nucleotides agree with TRBD2. This CDR3 is 17 amino acids long. CDR1 MDHEN and CDR2 SYDVKM come from the germline V gene. Trimming removed 5 bases from V and 5 bases from J; junction bases left unmatched: 12. The CDR3 is CASSTPLAGGHVDTQYF. The CDR3 coding sequence is TGTGCCAGCAGTACCCCCCTAGCGGGGGGTCATGTAGATACGCAGTATTTT.